The TCR beta chain under discussion was sequenced for a study of OX40 agonist ivuxolimab in advanced cancers. About the research overall: Patients' therapy was ivuxolimab, an antibody that acts as an agonist of OX40 (CD134). Three patients, one with hepatocellular carcinoma and two with cutaneous melanoma, achieved partial responses. Patients got intravenous ivuxolimab at 0.01 to 10 mg/kg every 2 weeks.

This clone has a single count. CDR3 size: 14 residues. V lost 1 base, J lost 3 bases, and 9 bases lay in between. Germline-derived CDR1 and CDR2 are SEHNR and FQNEAQ (reference sequence). Here immunoSEQ multiplex PCR was the method, and the copy in TCRdb shows in-frame clones only, minus some. This table has tens of thousands of clones, about 88% appearing once. The origin of this receptor is an adult with an advanced solid tumor such as melanoma, head and neck, liver or kidney cancer. The chain links TRBV7-9 to TRBJ1-2; D perhaps matches TRBD1 (5 bases). The source material was CD4+ or CD8+ T cells sorted from blood, sampled in a trial of the OX40 agonist ivuxolimab. The CDR3 loop reads CASSLETGDYGYTF. In nucleotides, the CDR3 is TGTGCCAGCAGCTTAGAAACAGGAGACTATGGCTACACCTTC.